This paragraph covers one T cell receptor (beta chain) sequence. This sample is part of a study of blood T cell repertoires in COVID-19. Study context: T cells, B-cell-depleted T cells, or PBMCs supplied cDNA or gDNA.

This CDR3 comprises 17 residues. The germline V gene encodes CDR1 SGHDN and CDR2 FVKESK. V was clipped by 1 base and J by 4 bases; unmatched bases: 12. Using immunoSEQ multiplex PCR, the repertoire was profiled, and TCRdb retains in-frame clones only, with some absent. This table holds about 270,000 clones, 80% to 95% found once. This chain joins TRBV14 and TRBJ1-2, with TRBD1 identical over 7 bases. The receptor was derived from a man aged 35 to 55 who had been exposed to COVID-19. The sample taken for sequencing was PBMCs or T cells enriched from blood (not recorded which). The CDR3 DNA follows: TGTGCCAGCAGCCAAGTCGGAGCCACGGACAGGATCTATGGCTACACCTTC. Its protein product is CASSQVGATDRIYGYTF.